This is a list of T cell receptor beta chains from one sample in a study of blood T cell repertoires in COVID-19. Profiling relied on immunoSEQ multiplex PCR, and the TCRdb table lists in-frame clones only, not all of them. Seen here are fewer than 85,000 clones, approximately 83% observed once, and the top ten hold roughly 4.5%. Sequenced input: peripheral blood. The receptors derive from a woman aged 60-75 years with acute or convalescent COVID-19. Both conserved end residues are part of each CDR3. Each record gives: V gene, J gene, clone size, D gene, CDR3 protein, CDR3 DNA. The D gene is left open where the match is weak. Not every row has a clone size; where given, it reads once, few, many or a size class.

TRBV14,TRBJ1-1,-,TRBD1,CASSYHGVQGKGTEAFF,TGTGCCAGCAGCTACCATGGGGTACAGGGGAAGGGCACTGAAGCTTTCTTT
TRBV5-1,TRBJ1-1,-,-,CASSSTQGGGTEAFF,TGCGCCAGCAGCTCAACACAGGGTGGGGGCACTGAAGCTTTCTTT
TRBV15,TRBJ1-1,-,-,CATSREGLKNTEAFF,TGTGCCACCAGCAGAGAGGGCCTGAAGAACACTGAAGCTTTCTTT
TRBV18,TRBJ2-2,-,TRBD1,CASSPNRGYDTGELFF,TGTGCCAGCTCACCCAACAGGGGCTACGACACCGGGGAGCTGTTTTTT
TRBV6-4,TRBJ2-3,-,-,CASSDREGGTDTQYF,TGTGCCAGCAGTGACCGCGAAGGAGGCACAGATACGCAGTATTTT
TRBV5-1,TRBJ1-1,-,-,CASSLYQGSNTEAFF,TGCGCCAGCAGCTTGTATCAGGGTTCGAACACTGAAGCTTTCTTT
TRBV2,TRBJ1-6,-,TRBD1,CASSLQGGRNSPLHF,TGTGCCAGCAGCCTACAGGGGGGCAGAAATTCACCCCTCCACTTT
TRBV2,TRBJ2-1,-,TRBD2,CASSDLAVNNEQFF,TGTGCCAGCAGTGACCTAGCGGTAAACAATGAGCAGTTCTTC
TRBV6-6,TRBJ2-7,-,-,CASSYSLRSYEQYF,TGTGCCAGCAGTTACTCGCTCAGAAGCTACGAGCAGTACTTC
TRBV2,TRBJ1-5,once,TRBD1,CASSSRTGYNQPQHF,TGTGCCAGCAGTTCCAGGACAGGGTACAATCAGCCCCAGCATTTT
TRBV30,TRBJ2-5,many,-,CAWSVLGTQYF,TGTGCCTGGAGTGTACTCGGGACCCAGTACTTC
TRBV4-1,TRBJ1-6,-,-,CASSPYHLKEDNSPLHF,TGCGCCAGCAGCCCCTACCATTTAAAGGAGGATAATTCACCCCTCCACTTT
TRBV11-2,TRBJ2-2,-,TRBD2,CASSLEPSGRGELFF,TGTGCCAGCAGCTTAGAGCCTAGCGGGAGAGGGGAGCTGTTTTTT
TRBV28,TRBJ2-2,-,-,CASTPVPPGELFF,TGTGCCAGCACCCCCGTTCCCCCCGGGGAGCTGTTTTTT
TRBV6-6,TRBJ1-1,few,TRBD1,CASSKSGTGNTEAFF,TGTGCCAGCAGCAAATCGGGGACAGGGAACACTGAAGCTTTCTTT
TRBV12-3/TRBV12-4,TRBJ2-7,-,-,CASSPTGYEQYF,TGTGCCAGCAGTCCGACAGGCTACGAGCAGTACTTC
TRBV5-1,TRBJ1-4,-,-,CASSLVSGSEKLFF,TGCGCCAGCAGCTTGGTTTCGGGTAGTGAAAAACTGTTTTTT
TRBV28,TRBJ1-1,-,-,CASKTGTTEAFF,TGTGCCAGCAAAACAGGGACCACTGAAGCTTTCTTT
TRBV5-6,TRBJ2-3,-,-,CASSFGGRSFGTDTQYF,TGTGCCAGCAGCTTTGGTGGCAGGTCATTTGGCACAGATACGCAGTATTTT
TRBV4-2,TRBJ2-3,-,TRBD2,CASSQLASGGTDTQYF,TGTGCCAGCAGCCAACTGGCTAGCGGGGGCACAGATACGCAGTATTTT
TRBV27,TRBJ2-5,-,TRBD2,CASSGLAGGQETQYF,TGTGCCAGCAGTGGACTAGCGGGGGGGCAAGAGACCCAGTACTTC
TRBV16,TRBJ2-2,-,-,CASSSAAPGGELFF,TGTGCCAGCAGCTCAGCGGCTCCGGGAGGGGAGCTGTTTTTT
TRBV19,TRBJ1-6,-,TRBD1,CASSNPGVTGENSPLHF,TGTGCCAGTAGTAATCCCGGCGTGACAGGGGAAAATTCACCCCTCCACTTT
TRBV5-4,TRBJ2-3,-,TRBD2,CASTKWTSGGAATDTQYF,TGTGCCAGCACCAAGTGGACTAGCGGGGGGGCGGCTACAGATACGCAGTATTTT
TRBV5-6,TRBJ1-6,-,TRBD1,CASSLGPGTEGSPLHF,TGTGCCAGCAGCTTGGGGCCCGGGACAGAGGGATCACCCCTCCACTTT
TRBV7-9,TRBJ2-5,once,-,CASSLGSGQTQYF,TGTGCCAGCAGCTTAGGGAGCGGTCAGACCCAGTACTTC
TRBV14,TRBJ1-6,-,TRBD1,CASSQGSGQANNSPLHF,TGTGCCAGCAGCCAAGGTAGTGGACAGGCTAATAATTCACCCCTCCACTTT
TRBV10-3,TRBJ1-6,-,-,CAISEGVSKLTLHF,TGTGCCATCAGTGAAGGGGTCTCGAAATTAACCCTCCACTTT
TRBV30,TRBJ1-1,-,-,CAWMRKGHNENTEAFF,TGTGCCTGGATGCGAAAAGGACATAACGAGAACACTGAAGCTTTCTTT
TRBV11-2,TRBJ1-3,-,TRBD1,CASSFLQGASDTIYF,TGTGCCAGCAGCTTTCTTCAGGGGGCATCAGACACCATATATTTT
TRBV19,TRBJ1-1,-,-,CASSIRGVGTEAFF,TGTGCCAGTAGTATACGCGGGGTGGGAACTGAAGCTTTCTTT